This T cell receptor beta chain was recorded in a study of shared clonotypes between healthy human individuals. Findings and caveats of the study: Only blood was sampled; tissue repertoires likely differ. Few donors restricted represented genetic and exposure-history diversity.

CD45RO-negative CD8 cells positively selected for CCR7 made up the naive population, which excluded terminally differentiated effector memory CD45RA+ cells. Trimming pared 5 bases from V and 2 bases from J, leaving 10 bases between. This CDR3 region has 13 residues. Looked up from germline, CDR1 is SGHAT and CDR2 is FQNNGV. For sorted subsets, approximately 180 ng DNA per replicate equaled about 31,000 T cell genomes. Produced via immunoSEQ multiplex PCR; TCRdb's table is partial and in-frame only. The table lists about 600,000 clones, 95% to 98% of them singletons. Turning to this clone: The target antigen is unknown. Other DNA sequences of this sample code for an identical CDR3.

Sequenced: naive CD8+ T cells sorted from blood. The chain employs TRBV11-2 and TRBJ2-7, with D hard to call. The sequence was obtained from a young man in good health. This CDR3 reads CASSLSSTYEQYF. The CDR3 DNA reads TGTGCCAGCAGCCTGTCGAGCACCTACGAGCAGTACTTC.